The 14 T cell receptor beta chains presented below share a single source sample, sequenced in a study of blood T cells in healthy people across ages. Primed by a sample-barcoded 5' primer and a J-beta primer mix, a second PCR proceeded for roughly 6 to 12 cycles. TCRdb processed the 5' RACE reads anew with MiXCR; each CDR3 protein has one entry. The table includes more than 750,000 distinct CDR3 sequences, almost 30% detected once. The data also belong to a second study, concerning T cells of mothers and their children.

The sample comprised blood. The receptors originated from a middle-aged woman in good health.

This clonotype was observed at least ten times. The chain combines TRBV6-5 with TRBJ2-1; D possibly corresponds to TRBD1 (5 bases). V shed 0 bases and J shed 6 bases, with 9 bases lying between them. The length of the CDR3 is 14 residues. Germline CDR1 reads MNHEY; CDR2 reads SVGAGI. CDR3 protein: CASSYSGQGNEQFF. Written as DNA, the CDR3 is TGTGCCAGCAGTTACTCCGGGCAGGGCAATGAGCAGTTCTTC.

CDR3 in DNA: TGTGCCAGCAGTCTCACTATTTACACAGATACGCAGTATTTT. Encoded protein: CASSLTIYTDTQYF. This rearrangement joins TRBV28 to TRBJ2-3; no definite D call. V gave up 5 bases and J gave up 2 bases, with 11 bases separating them. Germline CDR1 is MDHEN and CDR2 is SYDVKM. The CDR3 loop spans 14 amino acids.

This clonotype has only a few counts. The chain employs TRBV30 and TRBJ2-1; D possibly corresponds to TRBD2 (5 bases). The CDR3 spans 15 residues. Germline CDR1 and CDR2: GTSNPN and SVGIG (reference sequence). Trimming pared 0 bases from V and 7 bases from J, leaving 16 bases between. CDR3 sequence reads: CAWSVQKRPVNEQFF. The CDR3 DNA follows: TGTGCCTGGAGTGTACAGAAGCGGCCAGTTAATGAGCAGTTCTTC.

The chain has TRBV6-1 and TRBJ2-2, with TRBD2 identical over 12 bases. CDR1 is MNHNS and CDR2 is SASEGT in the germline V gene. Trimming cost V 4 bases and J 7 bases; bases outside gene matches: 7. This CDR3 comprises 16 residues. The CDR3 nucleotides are TGTGCCAGCAGTGCCCTAGCGGGAGGGCCGAGCGGGGAGCTGTTTTTT. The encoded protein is CASSALAGGPSGELFF.

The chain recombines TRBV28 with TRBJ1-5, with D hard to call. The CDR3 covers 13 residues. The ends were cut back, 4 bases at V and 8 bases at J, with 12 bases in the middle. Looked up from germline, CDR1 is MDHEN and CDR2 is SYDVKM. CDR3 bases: TGTGCCAGCAGTTACGACCGGGTGAAGCCCCAGCATTTT. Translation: CASSYDRVKPQHF. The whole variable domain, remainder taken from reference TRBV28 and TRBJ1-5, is DVKVTQSSRYLVKRTGEKVFLECVQDMDHENMFWYRQDPGLGLRLIYFSYDVKMKEKGDIPEGYSVSREKKERFSLILESASTNQTSMYLCASSYDRVKPQHFGDGTRLSIL.

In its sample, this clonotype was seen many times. The CDR3 sequence: CASSPGGRGTQYF. The CDR3 nucleotides read TGTGCCAGCAGCCCTGGGGGGAGGGGGACCCAGTACTTC. J is TRBJ2-5 and V is TRBV12-3 or TRBV12-4, with TRBD2 matching 7 bases. The V segment lost 6 bases and the J segment 7 bases; nucleotides outside the gene matches: 8. The CDR3 spans 13 residues.

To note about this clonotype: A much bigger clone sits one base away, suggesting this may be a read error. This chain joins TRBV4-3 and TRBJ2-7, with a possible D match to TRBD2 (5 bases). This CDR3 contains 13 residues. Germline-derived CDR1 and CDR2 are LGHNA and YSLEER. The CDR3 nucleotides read TGCGCCAGCAGCCAAGACAGCCGTAGCGAGCGGTACTTC. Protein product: CASSQDSRSERYF.

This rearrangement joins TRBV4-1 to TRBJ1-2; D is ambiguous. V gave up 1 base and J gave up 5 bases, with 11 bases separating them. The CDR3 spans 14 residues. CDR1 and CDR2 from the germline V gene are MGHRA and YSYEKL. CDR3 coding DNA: TGCGCCAGCAGCCAAGCGGTCGCAGGTTATGGCTACACCTTC. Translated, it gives CASSQAVAGYGYTF.

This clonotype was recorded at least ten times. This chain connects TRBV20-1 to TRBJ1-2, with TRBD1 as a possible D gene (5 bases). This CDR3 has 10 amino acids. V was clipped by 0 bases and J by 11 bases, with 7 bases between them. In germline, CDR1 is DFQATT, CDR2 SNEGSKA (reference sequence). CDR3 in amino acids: CSARDRAYTF. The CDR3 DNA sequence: TGCAGTGCTAGAGACAGGGCATACACCTTC.

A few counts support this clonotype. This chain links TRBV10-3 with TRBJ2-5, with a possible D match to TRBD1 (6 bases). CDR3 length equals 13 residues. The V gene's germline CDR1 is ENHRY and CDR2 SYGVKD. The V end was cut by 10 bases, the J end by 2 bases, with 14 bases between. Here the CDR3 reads CATAGAGQETQYF. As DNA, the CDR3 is TGTGCCACCGCAGGGGCAGGTCAAGAGACCCAGTACTTC.

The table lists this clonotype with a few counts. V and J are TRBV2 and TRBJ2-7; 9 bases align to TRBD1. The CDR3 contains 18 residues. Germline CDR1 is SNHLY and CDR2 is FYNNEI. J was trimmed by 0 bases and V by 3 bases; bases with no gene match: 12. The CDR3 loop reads CASSEPGQGLSSSYEQYF. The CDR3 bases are TGTGCCAGCAGTGAGCCGGGACAGGGTCTGTCAAGCTCCTACGAGCAGTACTTC.

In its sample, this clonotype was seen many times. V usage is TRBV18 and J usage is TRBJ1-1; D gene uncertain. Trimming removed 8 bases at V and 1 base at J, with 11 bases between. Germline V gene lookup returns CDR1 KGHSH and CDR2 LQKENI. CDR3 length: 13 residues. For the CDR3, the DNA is TGTGCCAGCAGCCCGGACTCGAACACTGAAGCTTTCTTT. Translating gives CASSPDSNTEAFF.

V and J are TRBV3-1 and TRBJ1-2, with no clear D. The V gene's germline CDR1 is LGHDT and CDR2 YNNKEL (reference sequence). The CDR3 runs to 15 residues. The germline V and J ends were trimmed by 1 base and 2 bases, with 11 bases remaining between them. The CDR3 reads CASSQGSGRNYGYTF. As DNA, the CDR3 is TGTGCCAGCAGCCAAGGGAGCGGCAGGAACTATGGCTACACCTTC.

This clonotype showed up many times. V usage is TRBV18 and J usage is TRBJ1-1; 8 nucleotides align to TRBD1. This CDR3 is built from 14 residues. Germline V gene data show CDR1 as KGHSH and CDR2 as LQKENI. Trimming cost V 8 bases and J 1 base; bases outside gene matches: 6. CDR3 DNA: TGTGCCAGCAGCAGAGGACAGGGGAACACTGAAGCTTTCTTT. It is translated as CASSRGQGNTEAFF.